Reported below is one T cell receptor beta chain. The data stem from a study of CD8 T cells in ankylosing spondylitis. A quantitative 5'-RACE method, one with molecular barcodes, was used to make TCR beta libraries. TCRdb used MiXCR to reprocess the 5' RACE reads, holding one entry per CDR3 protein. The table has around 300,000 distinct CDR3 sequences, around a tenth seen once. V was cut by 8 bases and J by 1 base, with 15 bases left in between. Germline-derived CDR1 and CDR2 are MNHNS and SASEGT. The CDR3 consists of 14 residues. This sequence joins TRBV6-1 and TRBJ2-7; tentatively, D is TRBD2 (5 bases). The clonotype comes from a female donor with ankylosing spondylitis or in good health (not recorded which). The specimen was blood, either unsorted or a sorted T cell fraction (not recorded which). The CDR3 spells CASRRARGSYEQYF. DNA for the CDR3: TGTGCCAGCCGACGGGCCCGGGGTTCCTACGAGCAGTACTTC.